This T cell receptor (beta chain) was profiled in a study of blood T cell repertoires in COVID-19. In the original processing: Nucleated cell number was recorded as an estimate derived from reference gene primer amplification. Using immunoSEQ multiplex PCR, the repertoire was profiled, and TCRdb retains in-frame clones only, with some absent. The V and J calls and clone size are taken from that table; D and trimming were inferred from the DNA. The repertoire consists of a few hundred thousand clones, with around 87% occurring once and the leading ten covering approximately 6.8%. A few counts support this clone. Germline values: CDR1 WSHSY, CDR2 SAAADI. This CDR3 is built from 15 residues. V was shortened by 6 bases and J by 2 bases, with 11 bases between the two germline ends.

The chain links TRBV10-2 to TRBJ1-6; no firm D call. Sequenced material: peripheral blood. This sequence originates from a woman aged 70-85 years with active or convalescent COVID-19. CDR3 nucleotides: TGCGCCAGCAGATTAGCCTTGACCTATAATTCACCCCTCCACTTT. Translating gives CASRLALTYNSPLHF.